These T cell receptor beta chains were read from a single sample in a study of T cell responses to AZD1222 COVID-19 vaccine. Using immunoSEQ multiplex PCR, the repertoire was profiled, and TCRdb retains in-frame clones only, with some absent. This sample has roughly 100,000 clones, with 75% to 90% found just once. Sequenced here: peripheral blood, sampled on day 0 of AZD1222 vaccination. The receptors originated from an adult in good health. CDR3s include the opening cysteine and the closing phenylalanine or tryptophan. The D gene is left open where the match is weak. Size is stated for part of the rows, as once, few or many counts, or as a class when the clone is expanded.

D	V	J	size	CDR3	DNA
.	TRBV5-6	TRBJ2-4	.	CASSLVGVENIQYF	TGTGCCAGCAGCTTGGTAGGGGTGGAAAACATTCAGTACTTC
TRBD1	TRBV2	TRBJ1-2	.	CASSAGGAGANYGYTF	TGTGCCAGCAGTGCAGGGGGCGCGGGAGCTAACTATGGCTACACCTTC
.	TRBV7-2	TRBJ1-5	.	CASSQDASNQPQHF	TGTGCCAGCAGCCAGGACGCAAGCAATCAGCCCCAGCATTTT
TRBD1	TRBV7-6	TRBJ1-6	.	CASSSGTGGKNSPLHF	TGTGCCAGCAGCTCTGGGACAGGGGGGAAGAATTCACCCCTCCACTTT
.	TRBV5-4	TRBJ2-3	.	CASKPTWGDRADTQYF	TGTGCCAGCAAGCCTACCTGGGGAGATAGGGCAGATACGCAGTATTTT
.	TRBV5-5	TRBJ2-5	once	CASSFGGKETQYF	TGTGCCAGCAGCTTTGGGGGTAAAGAGACCCAGTACTTC
TRBD1	TRBV18	TRBJ1-4	.	CASSPSSGQGEDEKLFF	TGTGCCAGCTCACCATCCTCGGGACAGGGAGAGGATGAAAAACTGTTTTTT
TRBD1	TRBV7-9	TRBJ2-5	.	CASILSRTGGSETQYF	TGTGCCAGCATCCTGTCCCGGACAGGGGGCTCAGAGACCCAGTACTTC
.	TRBV7-9	TRBJ2-1	.	CASSPTESTYNEQFF	TGTGCCAGCAGCCCGACGGAGAGTACCTACAATGAGCAGTTCTTC
TRBD1	TRBV28	TRBJ1-2	once	CASTEGAYGYTF	TGTGCCAGCACCGAGGGGGCCTATGGCTACACCTTC
TRBD2	TRBV5-4	TRBJ2-3	.	CASSRGGGSRSTDTQYF	TGTGCCAGCAGCCGGGGGGGAGGGAGCCGAAGCACAGATACGCAGTATTTT
.	TRBV6-5	TRBJ1-6	once	CASTYGGYDSPLHF	TGTGCCAGCACTTACGGGGGGTATGATTCACCCCTCCACTTT
.	TRBV5-4	TRBJ2-1	many	CASSLTSEQFF	TGTGCCAGCAGCTTGACCAGCGAGCAGTTCTTC
TRBD1	TRBV28	TRBJ1-2	once	CASSLGRDRGTNGYTF	TGTGCCAGCAGTCTGGGCCGGGACAGGGGGACAAATGGCTACACCTTC
.	TRBV6-2/TRBV6-3	TRBJ2-2	.	CASSHQGTLTGELFF	TGTGCCAGCAGTCACCAGGGAACCCTCACCGGGGAGCTGTTTTTT
.	TRBV6-5	TRBJ2-1	.	CASSYLRVGYEQFF	TGTGCCAGCAGTTACCTGAGGGTTGGGTATGAGCAGTTCTTC
.	TRBV7-8	TRBJ1-1	.	CASSRPAAMNTEAFF	TGTGCCAGCAGCCGACCGGCAGCCATGAACACTGAAGCTTTCTTT
.	TRBV2	TRBJ2-7	.	CASTNSPLAYEQYF	TGTGCCAGCACAAACAGTCCTTTGGCCTACGAGCAGTACTTC
TRBD1	TRBV19	TRBJ1-4	few	CASSGDRGNEKLFF	TGTGCCAGTAGCGGGGACAGGGGTAATGAAAAACTGTTTTTT
TRBD1	TRBV2	TRBJ2-7	.	CARGRDRFYEQYF	TGTGCCAGAGGAAGGGACAGATTCTACGAGCAGTACTTC
.	TRBV5-5	TRBJ1-5	.	CASSFDGLQNNQPQHF	TGTGCCAGCAGCTTTGACGGTTTGCAGAACAATCAGCCCCAGCATTTT
.	TRBV28	TRBJ1-2	.	CASSLSGVGYTF	TGTGCCAGCAGTTTATCTGGGGTTGGCTACACCTTC
TRBD1	TRBV4-2	TRBJ1-1	.	CASSPGELGGLDTEAFF	TGTGCCAGCAGCCCAGGGGAACTAGGGGGCTTGGACACTGAAGCTTTCTTT
TRBD2	TRBV10-3	TRBJ2-1	.	CATRTSGSSYNEQFF	TGTGCCACCCGGACTAGCGGGAGCTCCTACAATGAGCAGTTCTTC
.	TRBV19	TRBJ2-3	.	CASSLSGTGTDTQYF	TGTGCCAGTAGTCTCTCAGGGACCGGCACAGATACGCAGTATTTT